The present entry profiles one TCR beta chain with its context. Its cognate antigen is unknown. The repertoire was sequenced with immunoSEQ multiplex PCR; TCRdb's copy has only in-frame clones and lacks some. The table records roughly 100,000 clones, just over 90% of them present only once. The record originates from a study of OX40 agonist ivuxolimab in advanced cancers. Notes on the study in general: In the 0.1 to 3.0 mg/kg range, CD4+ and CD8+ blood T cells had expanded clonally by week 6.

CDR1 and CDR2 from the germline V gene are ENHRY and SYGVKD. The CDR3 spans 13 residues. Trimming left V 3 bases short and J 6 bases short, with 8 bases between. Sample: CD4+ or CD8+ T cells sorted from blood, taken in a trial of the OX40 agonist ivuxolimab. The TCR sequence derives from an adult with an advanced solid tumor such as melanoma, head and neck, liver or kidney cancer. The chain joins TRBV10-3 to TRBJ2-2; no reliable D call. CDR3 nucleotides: TGTGCCATCAGTGAAATGGGATCCGGGGAGCTGTTTTTT. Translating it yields CAISEMGSGELFF.